One and the same sample provided the 10 T cell receptor beta chains below, sequenced in a study of T cell responses to AZD1222 COVID-19 vaccine. This table comes from immunoSEQ multiplex PCR, and its TCRdb copy is limited to in-frame clones, with some not included. The sample shows around 140,000 clones, about nine tenths of them seen only once. This material consisted of peripheral blood, taken 28 days after the second AZD1222 dose. These receptors were obtained from an adult who received the AZD1222 COVID-19 vaccine.

The chain links TRBV5-6 to TRBJ1-3; the D is unclear. The V end was cut by 0 bases, the J end by 6 bases, with 13 bases between. The CDR3 runs to 15 residues. Per germline, CDR1 SGHDT and CDR2 YYEEEE. The CDR3 DNA is TGTGCCAGCAGCTTGGGGGATTATGATAAAAACACCATATATTTT. Its protein is CASSLGDYDKNTIYF.

The CDR3 DNA reads as TGCGCCAGCACGTTGGACCCTACTAGGGCGACAGATACGCAGTATTTT. As protein: CASTLDPTRATDTQYF. V and J are TRBV5-1 and TRBJ2-3; D perhaps matches TRBD2 (5 bases). The CDR3 consists of 16 residues. Germline CDR1 SGHRS, CDR2 YFSETQ. V lost 6 bases, J lost 3 bases, and 20 bases lay in between.

This clone appeared once. The chain employs TRBV7-2 and TRBJ2-7, with D possibly called TRBD1 or TRBD2 (5 bases each). The CDR3 extends over 11 amino acids. Germline CDR1 reads SGHTA; CDR2 reads FQGNSA. The ends were cut back, 4 bases at V and 4 bases at J, with 5 bases in the middle. Written as DNA, the CDR3 is TGTGCCAGCAGCTGGGGGTACGAGCAGTACTTC. Its translation is CASSWGYEQYF.

The rearrangement links TRBV18 to TRBJ2-1; no firm D call. The V gene's germline CDR1 is KGHSH and CDR2 LQKENI. Trimming removed 0 bases at V and 1 base at J, with 7 bases between. The CDR3 is 15 residues long. CDR3 loop: CASSPPSRSYNEQFF. CDR3 sequence (DNA): TGTGCCAGCTCACCACCCTCGCGATCCTACAATGAGCAGTTCTTC. The entire variable domain, with the rest obtained from reference TRBV18 and TRBJ2-1, is as follows: NAGVMQNPRHLVRRRGQEARLRCSPMKGHSHVYWYRQLPEEGLKFMVYLQKENIIDESGMPKERFSAEFPKEGPSILRIQQVVRGDSAAYFCASSPPSRSYNEQFFGPGTRLTVL.

This clone appeared once. The chain employs TRBV7-9 and TRBJ2-2; D uncertain. Germline V gene sequence: CDR1 SEHNR, CDR2 FQNEAQ (reference sequence). This CDR3 has 12 residues. Trimming removed 4 bases at V and 6 bases at J, with 6 bases between. CDR3 coding DNA: TGTGCCAGCAGCTCGACATCCGGGGAGCTGTTTTTT. Residues: CASSSTSGELFF.

The chain links TRBV19 to TRBJ1-6; D may be TRBD1 (5 bases). Looked up from germline, CDR1 is LNHDA and CDR2 is SQIVND (reference sequence). V was shortened by 7 bases and J by 6 bases, with 19 bases between the two germline ends. The CDR3 has 16 residues. As DNA, the CDR3 is TGTGCCAGTACCAAAGGGTGGGGCAAGGCTAATTCACCCCTCCACTTT. This gives the protein CASTKGWGKANSPLHF.

This clone occurred a few times. The chain links TRBV6-5 to TRBJ1-6; D is perhaps TRBD1 (5 bases). Trimming pared 6 bases from V and 2 bases from J, leaving 11 bases between. CDR1 MNHEY and CDR2 SVGAGI come from the germline V gene. The CDR3 covers 15 residues. The CDR3 loop reads CASSAGGTYNSPLHF. Written as DNA, the CDR3 is TGTGCCAGCAGCGCCGGGGGGACCTATAATTCACCCCTCCACTTT.

The V call is TRBV18, the J call TRBJ1-3; D is uncertain. V lost 3 bases and J 8 bases, leaving 5 bases between the germline ends. CDR1 and CDR2 (germline): KGHSH, LQKENI. The CDR3 spans 11 residues. The CDR3 region is CASSPEDTIYF. In DNA, the CDR3 is TGTGCCAGCTCACCTGAAGACACCATATATTTT. The variable domain in full, completed from reference TRBV18 and TRBJ1-3, reads NAGVMQNPRHLVRRRGQEARLRCSPMKGHSHVYWYRQLPEEGLKFMVYLQKENIIDESGMPKERFSAEFPKEGPSILRIQQVVRGDSAAYFCASSPEDTIYFGEGSWLTVV.

V gene TRBV5-1 combines with J gene TRBJ2-1; D uncertain. V was pared by 1 base and J by 7 bases, with 9 bases between. This CDR3 is 13 amino acids long. From germline, CDR1 is SGHRS and CDR2 YFSETQ. This CDR3 reads CASSLTLYNEQFF. CDR3 bases: TGCGCCAGCAGCTTGACACTTTATAATGAGCAGTTCTTC.

V gene TRBV19 combines with J gene TRBJ1-2; D unresolved. Germline V gene data show CDR1 as LNHDA and CDR2 as SQIVND (reference sequence). This CDR3 has 15 amino acids. The V end lost 4 bases, the J end lost 1 base, and 13 bases lay between the germline ends. CDR3 nucleotide sequence: TGTGCCAGTAGTACCGGGCAGTTATTTAACTATGGCTACACCTTC. Translation: CASSTGQLFNYGYTF.